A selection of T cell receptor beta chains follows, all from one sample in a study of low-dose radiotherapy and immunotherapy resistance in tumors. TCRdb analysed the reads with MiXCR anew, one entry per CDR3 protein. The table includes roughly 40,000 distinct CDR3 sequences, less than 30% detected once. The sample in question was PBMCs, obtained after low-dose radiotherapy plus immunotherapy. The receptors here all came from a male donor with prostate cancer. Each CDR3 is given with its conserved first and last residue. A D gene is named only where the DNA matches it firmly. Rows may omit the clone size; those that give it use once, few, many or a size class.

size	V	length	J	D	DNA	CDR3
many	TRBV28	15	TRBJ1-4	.	TGTGCCAGCAGTTCCCCGACAGGCCGTAAGGAAAAACTGTTTTTT	CASSSPTGRKEKLFF
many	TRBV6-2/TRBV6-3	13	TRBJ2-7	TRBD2	TGTGCCAGCAGACCGGGACTAGCGGGACTATTCAACTTC	CASRPGLAGLFNF
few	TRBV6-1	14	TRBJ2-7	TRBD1	TGTGCCAGCAGTACGGGACAGGGCTCTTCCGAGCAGTACTTC	CASSTGQGSSEQYF
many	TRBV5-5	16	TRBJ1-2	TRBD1	TGTGCCAGCAGCTTTCCGGGAGGACAGGGGGCCGGTGGCTACACCTTC	CASSFPGGQGAGGYTF
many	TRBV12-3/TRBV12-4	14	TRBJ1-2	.	TGTGCCAGCACCCTCTCGTCCAGGGGCTATGGCTACACCTTC	CASTLSSRGYGYTF
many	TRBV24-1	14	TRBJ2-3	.	TGTGCCACCAGTGAAACGGGGGGCACAGATACGCAGTATTTT	CATSETGGTDTQYF
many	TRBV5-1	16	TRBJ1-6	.	TGCGCCAGCAGCCTCTCCAACGGCAACCAGAATTCACCCCTCCACTTT	CASSLSNGNQNSPLHF
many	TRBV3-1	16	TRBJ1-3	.	TGTGCCAGCAGCCAAGAAGTTCTGGGCTCTGGAAACACCATATATTTT	CASSQEVLGSGNTIYF
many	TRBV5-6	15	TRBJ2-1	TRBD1	TGTGCCAGCAGCCCTCCCGGGACAGGGGTCAATGAGCAGTTCTTC	CASSPPGTGVNEQFF
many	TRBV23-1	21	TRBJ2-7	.	TGCGCCAGCAGTCAACGCAGGGATCCCGCTAGTCCTTCCAGGAGCTCCTACGAGCAGTACTTC	CASSQRRDPASPSRSSYEQYF
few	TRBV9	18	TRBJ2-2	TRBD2	TGTGCCAGCAGCGAGGGACGTATAGCGGGGGATAACACCGGGGAGCTGTTTTTT	CASSEGRIAGDNTGELFF
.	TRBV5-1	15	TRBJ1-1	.	TGCGCCAGCAGCGCGGACCAGGCTGGGATCACTGAAGCTTTCTTT	CASSADQAGITEAFF
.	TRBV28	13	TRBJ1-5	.	TGTGCCAGCCGGGGGCGCCTCAATCAGCCCCAGCATTTT	CASRGRLNQPQHF
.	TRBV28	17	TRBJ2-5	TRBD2	TGTGCCAGCAGTTTGTGGACTAGCGGTGCAGTCCAAGAGACCCAGTACTTC	CASSLWTSGAVQETQYF
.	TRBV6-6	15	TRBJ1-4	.	TGTACCAGCAGTTACTCGGGGGCGGCCGGTGAAAAACTGCTTTTT	CTSSYSGAAGEKLLF
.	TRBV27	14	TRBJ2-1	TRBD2	TGTGCCAGCTACTCCGGGACTAGCATATATGAGCAGTTCTTC	CASYSGTSIYEQFF
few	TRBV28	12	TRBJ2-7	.	TGTGCCAGCAGAGGCACCTTCTACGAGCAGTACTTC	CASRGTFYEQYF
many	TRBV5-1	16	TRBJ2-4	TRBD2	TGCGCCAGCAGCTTGGAGGGAGGGCCAGCCAAAAACATTCAGTACTTC	CASSLEGGPAKNIQYF
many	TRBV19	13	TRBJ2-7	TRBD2	TGTGCCAGTAGTGCGGGGGAGGCCTACGAGCAGTACTTC	CASSAGEAYEQYF
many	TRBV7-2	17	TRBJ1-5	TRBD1	TGTGCCAGCAGCCACCGGACAGGGGACTCTAGCAATCAGCCCCAGCATTTT	CASSHRTGDSSNQPQHF
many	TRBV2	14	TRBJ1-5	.	TGTGCCAGCAGGGAGGCAGTTAGCAATCAGCCCCAGCATTTT	CASREAVSNQPQHF
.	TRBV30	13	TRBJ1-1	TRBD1	TGTGCCTGGAACGATCAGGGGGGCACTGAAGCTTTCTTT	CAWNDQGGTEAFF
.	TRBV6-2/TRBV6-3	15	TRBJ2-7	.	TGTGCCAGCAGTTCATCCGGGACACAGTCCTACGAGCAGTACTTC	CASSSSGTQSYEQYF
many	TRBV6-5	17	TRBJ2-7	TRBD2	TGTGCCAGCAGTTACTCGACGGCTAGCGGGAGTCCCTACGAGCAGTACTTC	CASSYSTASGSPYEQYF
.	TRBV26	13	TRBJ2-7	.	TGTGCCAGCAGCCACAGGGGGAACTACGAGCAGTACTTC	CASSHRGNYEQYF
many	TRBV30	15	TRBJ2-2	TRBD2	TGTGCCTGGAGTGGGGGGAGGGCCTACACCGGGGAGCTGTTTTTT	CAWSGGRAYTGELFF
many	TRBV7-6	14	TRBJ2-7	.	TGTGCCAGCACGCAGGACCCTAACTCCTACGAGCAGTACTTC	CASTQDPNSYEQYF
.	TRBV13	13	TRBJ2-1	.	TGTGCCAGCAGCCCCGGGACTGGCCACGAGCAGTTCTTC	CASSPGTGHEQFF
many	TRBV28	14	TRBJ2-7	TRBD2	TGTGCCAGCAGCGGAGGGACTATCCGTAGAGAGCAGTACTTC	CASSGGTIRREQYF
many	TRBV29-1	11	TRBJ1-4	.	TGCAGCGCTAGGGGTTCGGAAAAACTGTTTTTT	CSARGSEKLFF
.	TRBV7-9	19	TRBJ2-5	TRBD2	TGTGCCAGCAGCTTAGTTCGTGAGGTGACTAGCCCCCCGATGGAGACCCAGTACTTC	CASSLVREVTSPPMETQYF
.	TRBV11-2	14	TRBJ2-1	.	TGTGCCAGCAGATCCGGGAAACTAGTCAATGAGCAGTTCTTC	CASRSGKLVNEQFF
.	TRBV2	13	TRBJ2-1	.	TGTGCCACTTCCTCAGGGACAAACAATGAGCAGTTCTTC	CATSSGTNNEQFF
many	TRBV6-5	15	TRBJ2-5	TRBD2	TGTGCCAGCAGTTCCGGGACTAGTGGGTGGGAGACCCAGTACTTC	CASSSGTSGWETQYF
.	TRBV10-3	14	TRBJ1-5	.	TGTGCCGCTAGAACCTCCGGGACAACTCAGCCCCAGCATTTT	CAARTSGTTQPQHF
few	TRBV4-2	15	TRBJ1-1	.	TGTGCCAGCAGCCAAGAAGGGTACGCGAACACTGAAGCTTTCTTT	CASSQEGYANTEAFF
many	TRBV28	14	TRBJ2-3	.	TGTGCCAGCAGTTTAGGTGGGTCCACAGATACGCAGTATTTT	CASSLGGSTDTQYF
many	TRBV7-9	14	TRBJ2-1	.	TGTGCCAGCAGCGCCGGACAGCCATACAATGAGCAGTTCTTC	CASSAGQPYNEQFF
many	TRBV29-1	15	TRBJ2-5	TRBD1	TGCAGCGTTGAAGATCTCGGGCAGGGGGCCGGGACCCAGTACTTC	CSVEDLGQGAGTQYF
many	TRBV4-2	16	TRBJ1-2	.	TGTGCCAGCAGCCAAGACCGGGGGGGCTCGGGCTATGGCTACACCTTC	CASSQDRGGSGYGYTF
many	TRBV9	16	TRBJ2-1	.	TGTGCCAGCAGCGTAGATCCGAGGGGTAGGAACAATGAGCAGTTCTTC	CASSVDPRGRNNEQFF
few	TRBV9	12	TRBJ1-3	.	TGTGCCAGCAGCGTAGCTGGAAACACCATATATTTT	CASSVAGNTIYF
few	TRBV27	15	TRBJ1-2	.	TGTGCCAGCTCCCTCCGGGGGGAGCCTCTATATGGCTACACCTTC	CASSLRGEPLYGYTF
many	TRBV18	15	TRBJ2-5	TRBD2	TGTGCCAGCTCCGGACTAGCGGGAGGGCCGGAGACCCAGTACTTC	CASSGLAGGPETQYF
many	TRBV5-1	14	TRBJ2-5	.	TGCGCCAGCAGCTTGGTACAGCGGACTGAGACCCAGTACTTC	CASSLVQRTETQYF
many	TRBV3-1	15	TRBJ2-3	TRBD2	TGTGCCAGCAGCCGCGGGGGGCCGAGCACAGATACGCAGTATTTT	CASSRGGPSTDTQYF
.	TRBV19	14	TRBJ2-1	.	TGTGCCAGTAACCCAATGGGGGGGCCCTATGAGCAGTTCTTC	CASNPMGGPYEQFF
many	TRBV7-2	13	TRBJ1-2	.	TGTGCCAGCAGCTTTCAGACTAACTATGGCTACACCTTC	CASSFQTNYGYTF
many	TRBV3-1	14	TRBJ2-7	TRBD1	TGTGCCAGCAGCCACACAGGGGGCAACTCCGAGCAGTACTTC	CASSHTGGNSEQYF
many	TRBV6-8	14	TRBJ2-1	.	TGTGCCACCCAGATGGGGGCAGGGTACAATGAGCAGTTCTTC	CATQMGAGYNEQFF